This T cell receptor beta chain emerged from a study of blood T cell repertoires in COVID-19. This clone was found once. Profiled with immunoSEQ multiplex PCR; TCRdb holds only in-frame clones, not every one. The table records a few hundred thousand clones, around 87% of them present only once. The receptor comes from a man younger than 45 in a cohort exposed to, infected with or recovered from COVID-19 (not recorded which). Specimen: PBMCs or T cells enriched from blood (not recorded which).

The chain's CDR3 is CASLFGGHSYEQYF. The CDR3 region has the DNA TGTGCCAGCCTCTTCGGGGGGCACTCCTACGAGCAGTACTTC. This chain connects TRBV5-5 to TRBJ2-7; tentative D call: TRBD2 (7 bases). V lost 7 bases to trimming and J lost 0 bases, with 14 bases between them. This CDR3 has 14 amino acids. Germline V CDR1 and CDR2: SGHKS, YYEKEE (reference sequence).